This is a list of T cell receptor beta chains from one sample in a study of blood T cell repertoires in COVID-19. The assay was immunoSEQ multiplex PCR, and TCRdb's table has in-frame clones only and misses some. The sample includes 250,000 to 350,000 clones, roughly 90% of them seen just once. Material: peripheral blood. Source of these receptors: a woman aged 30 to 39 with COVID-19, enrolled during active disease. Both conserved end residues are part of each CDR3. The D gene is left open where the match is weak. The listing skips clone size in some rows; elsewhere it reads once, few, many or a size class.

V gene	J gene	clone size	D gene	CDR3 protein	CDR3 DNA
TRBV5-6	TRBJ1-2	-	-	CASSLGTTNYGYTF	TGTGCCAGCAGCTTGGGGACAACTAACTATGGCTACACCTTC
TRBV30	TRBJ1-4	-	-	CAWTPDRYEKLFF	TGTGCCTGGACCCCCGACAGATATGAAAAACTGTTTTTT
TRBV24-1	TRBJ1-2	-	-	CATSGQGYGYTF	TGTGCCACCAGTGGTCAGGGATATGGCTACACCTTC
TRBV19	TRBJ1-5	-	-	CASSIGPGQPQHF	TGTGCCAGTAGTATAGGACCGGGACAGCCCCAGCATTTT
TRBV30	TRBJ2-1	-	TRBD2	CAWATSGYNEQFF	TGTGCCTGGGCGACTAGCGGATACAATGAGCAGTTCTTC
TRBV29-1	TRBJ2-1	-	-	CSVDDRYNEQFF	TGCAGCGTTGATGACAGATACAATGAGCAGTTCTTC
TRBV5-3	TRBJ1-5	-	-	CARSLALEGGRRDYQPQHF	TGTGCCAGAAGCTTGGCCCTTGAGGGAGGGCGAAGGGATTACCAGCCCCAGCATTTT
TRBV19	TRBJ1-5	few	TRBD1	CASSIDRDGQPQHF	TGTGCCAGTAGTATCGACAGGGACGGCCAGCCCCAGCATTTT
TRBV19	TRBJ1-1	-	-	CASSIKQGNTEAFF	TGTGCCAGTAGTATTAAACAGGGAAACACTGAAGCTTTCTTT
TRBV11-2	TRBJ2-3	-	-	CASSSVSSPSTDTQYF	TGTGCCAGCAGCTCCGTTAGTAGTCCTAGCACAGATACGCAGTATTTT
TRBV18	TRBJ1-5	-	TRBD1	CASSPGTGGSGQPQHF	TGTGCCAGCTCACCAGGGACAGGGGGTTCCGGTCAGCCCCAGCATTTT
TRBV30	TRBJ1-4	-	-	CAWSSGTLNEKLFF	TGTGCCTGGAGTTCCGGGACATTAAACGAAAAACTGTTTTTT
TRBV5-1	TRBJ2-2	-	TRBD2	CASSPHGTSGRKTGELFF	TGCGCCAGCAGCCCCCATGGGACTAGCGGGAGAAAAACCGGGGAGCTGTTTTTT
TRBV19	TRBJ2-3	-	TRBD1	CASSNRLGQGQDTQYF	TGTGCCAGTAGTAATCGTCTGGGACAGGGTCAGGATACGCAGTATTTT
TRBV10-1	TRBJ2-5	-	-	CASRRKETRGPQETQYF	TGCGCCAGCAGAAGGAAAGAAACCAGGGGTCCCCAAGAGACCCAGTACTTC
TRBV7-9	TRBJ1-2	-	-	CASSSSDKSTF	TGTGCCAGCAGCTCCTCGGACAAATCGACCTTC
TRBV29-1	TRBJ2-7	-	TRBD1	CSYGTGKGEQYF	TGCAGCTACGGGACAGGGAAGGGCGAGCAGTACTTC
TRBV7-9	TRBJ1-1	once	-	CASRLGVEDTEAFF	TGTGCCAGCAGACTCGGGGTAGAGGACACTGAAGCTTTCTTT
TRBV5-4	TRBJ1-2	-	TRBD1	CASARQGGPYGYTF	TGTGCCAGCGCCCGGCAGGGGGGACCCTATGGCTACACCTTC
TRBV19	TRBJ2-5	-	TRBD2	CASSIALRASGQETQYF	TGTGCCAGTAGTATAGCCTTGAGGGCTAGCGGCCAAGAGACCCAGTACTTC
TRBV28	TRBJ1-2	-	-	CASSLIFGGSNYGYTF	TGTGCCAGCAGTTTGATTTTTGGGGGGAGTAACTATGGCTACACCTTC
TRBV2	TRBJ1-1	-	-	CASSGVGNLEAFF	TGTGCCAGCAGTGGGGTGGGCAATCTTGAAGCTTTCTTT
TRBV27	TRBJ1-5	-	-	CASSLSGYQPQHF	TGTGCCAGCAGTTTATCCGGGTATCAGCCCCAGCATTTT
TRBV6-5	TRBJ1-5	-	-	CASSRETGSNQPQHF	TGTGCCAGCAGCCGCGAGACGGGGAGCAATCAGCCCCAGCATTTT
TRBV4-1	TRBJ2-7	-	TRBD1	CASSPVGGTYEQYF	TGCGCCAGCAGCCCAGTAGGGGGCACATACGAGCAGTACTTC
TRBV3-1/TRBV3-2	TRBJ1-6	-	TRBD1	CASSRGQGSNSPLHF	TGTGCCAGCAGCCGTGGACAGGGGAGTAATTCACCCCTCCACTTT
TRBV3-1/TRBV3-2	TRBJ1-2	-	TRBD1	CASSQDYTGTDYGYTF	TGTGCCAGCAGCCAAGATTACACCGGGACAGACTATGGCTACACCTTC
TRBV6-5	TRBJ1-5	-	-	CASSQDQPQHF	TGTGCCAGCAGCCAGGATCAGCCCCAGCATTTT
TRBV19	TRBJ2-6	once	TRBD2	CASRNSGGATGANVLTF	TGTGCCAGTAGAAACAGCGGGGGCGCGACTGGGGCCAACGTCCTGACTTTC
TRBV5-8	TRBJ2-7	-	-	CASSLRLSYEQYF	TGTGCCAGCAGCTTGCGGTTGTCCTACGAGCAGTACTTC
TRBV29-1	TRBJ2-3	-	TRBD2	CSVVPSGVTDTQYF	TGCAGCGTTGTACCTAGCGGCGTCACAGATACGCAGTATTTT
TRBV9	TRBJ1-2	-	-	CASSANGIYGYTF	TGTGCCAGCAGCGCCAACGGGATCTATGGCTACACCTTC
TRBV29-1	TRBJ2-3	-	-	CSVGAGTDTQYF	TGCAGCGTTGGAGCTGGTACAGATACGCAGTATTTT
TRBV29-1	TRBJ2-7	-	TRBD2	CSVGPSGRKDEQYF	TGCAGCGTTGGCCCTAGCGGGAGGAAGGACGAGCAGTACTTC
TRBV6-1	TRBJ2-3	-	TRBD2	CASSEMAGRAQYF	TGTGCCAGCAGTGAAATGGCTGGGAGGGCGCAGTATTTT